This is a list of T cell receptor beta chains from one sample in a study of shared clonotypes between healthy human individuals. Sequenced by immunoSEQ multiplex PCR; TCRdb stores in-frame clones only, minus some. The table shows about 2.4 million clones, with roughly 92% occurring only once. Sequencing was done on a sample of naive CD4+ T cells sorted from blood. The receptors originated from a man aged 18 to 29 in good health. Both conserved end residues are part of each CDR3. The order of the fields is CDR3 protein, CDR3 DNA, D gene, J gene, V gene. A D gene is named only where the DNA matches it firmly.

CDR3aa: CASRLGGLNTGELFF; CDR3nt: TGTGCCAGCAGACTGGGGGGCCTGAACACCGGGGAGCTGTTTTTT; d_gene: -; j_gene: TRBJ2-2; v_gene: TRBV7-2
CDR3aa: CASRIATGELFF; CDR3nt: TGTGCCAGCCGCATAGCCACCGGGGAGCTGTTTTTT; d_gene: -; j_gene: TRBJ2-2; v_gene: TRBV7-9
CDR3aa: CAITGGLAAADEQFF; CDR3nt: TGTGCCATCACAGGGGGACTAGCTGCGGCCGATGAGCAGTTCTTC; d_gene: TRBD2; j_gene: TRBJ2-1; v_gene: TRBV10-3
CDR3aa: CASSQGGSDLAKNIQYF; CDR3nt: TGCGCCAGCAGCCAAGGTGGGAGCGACTTAGCCAAAAACATTCAGTACTTC; d_gene: -; j_gene: TRBJ2-4; v_gene: TRBV4-3
CDR3aa: CASSYLAGTYNEQFF; CDR3nt: TGTGCCAGCAGCTATCTAGCGGGGACCTACAATGAGCAGTTCTTC; d_gene: TRBD2; j_gene: TRBJ2-1; v_gene: TRBV7-2
CDR3aa: CASSQESDNSPLHF; CDR3nt: TGTGCCAGCAGCCAAGAGTCGGATAATTCACCCCTCCACTTT; d_gene: -; j_gene: TRBJ1-6; v_gene: TRBV14
CDR3aa: CATKSGGANTGELFF; CDR3nt: TGTGCCACTAAAAGCGGGGGGGCTAACACCGGGGAGCTGTTTTTT; d_gene: TRBD2; j_gene: TRBJ2-2; v_gene: TRBV6-6
CDR3aa: CASSQDTGDRANGYTF; CDR3nt: TGCGCCAGCAGCCAAGATACGGGGGACAGGGCCAATGGCTACACCTTC; d_gene: TRBD1; j_gene: TRBJ1-2; v_gene: TRBV4-1
CDR3aa: CASSWGGTVDSPLHF; CDR3nt: TGTGCCAGCAGCTGGGGAGGGACAGTAGATTCACCCCTCCACTTT; d_gene: TRBD1; j_gene: TRBJ1-6; v_gene: TRBV5-4
CDR3aa: CASRWGTTKYEQYF; CDR3nt: TGTGCAAGTCGCTGGGGGACTACGAAATACGAGCAGTACTTC; d_gene: -; j_gene: TRBJ2-7; v_gene: TRBV12-2
CDR3aa: CAWSIGGGRNTQYF; CDR3nt: TGTGCCTGGAGTATTGGTGGGGGGAGGAATACGCAGTATTTT; d_gene: -; j_gene: TRBJ2-3; v_gene: TRBV30
CDR3aa: CASSPSGRNEQFF; CDR3nt: TGTGCCAGCAGTCCTAGCGGGAGGAATGAGCAGTTCTTC; d_gene: TRBD2; j_gene: TRBJ2-1; v_gene: TRBV25-1
CDR3aa: CASSYPPENEQFF; CDR3nt: TGTGCCAGCAGTTACCCTCCGGAAAATGAGCAGTTCTTC; d_gene: -; j_gene: TRBJ2-1; v_gene: TRBV6-6